This TCR beta chain was captured by sequencing in a study of regulatory T cells in long-lasting Graves disease. There are 15 residues in the CDR3. With 1 base removed from V and 7 bases from J, the gap between germline ends came to 17 bases. Germline CDR1 LGHDT, CDR2 YNNKEL (reference sequence). The time point denotes: newly diagnosed GD, antithyroid drugs for less than 3 months. Preparation of the TCR library used RNA extracted from PBMCs. General observations from the study: Preferential use of TRBV28, TRBJ1-2 and TRBJ2-5 was seen in persistent disease. A reduction in accuracy may have resulted from the small sample size. Compared with new cases, persistent Graves' patients showed reduced TCR diversity.

Combining iRepertoire HTBI primers with Arm-PCR of CDR3 regions, the authors built TCR beta libraries. Each CDR3 protein gets one entry after TCRdb re-called the multiplex PCR reads with MiXCR. This sample has some 350,000 distinct CDR3 sequences; 15% to 20% occur once, and the top ten carry over 20%. Worth noting for this clonotype: Its antigen remains unidentified.

These same data were also listed under a study on T cells in Graves' hyperthyroidism and ophthalmopathy. As that report states: Uncontrolled infection, other autoimmune disease, pregnancy or lactation barred patients from enrollment.

This specimen was peripheral blood mononuclear cells (PBMCs), taken at new diagnosis, from a patient treated with antithyroid drugs. The TCR sequence derives from a woman in her late teens or twenties with Graves disease. The chain has TRBV3-1 and TRBJ2-7; weak D call: TRBD2 (6 bases). The CDR3 DNA sequence: TGTGCCAGCAGCCAAGGTAGCGGACGGAGGTTGGAGCAGTACTTC. The encoded protein is CASSQGSGRRLEQYF.